This entry lists 15 T cell receptor beta chains sequenced from one sample in a study of blood T cell repertoires in COVID-19. Assay: immunoSEQ multiplex PCR; the TCRdb copy retains only in-frame clones and omits some. There are about 300,000 clones in the sample; 85% to 90% occur only once, and around 4.3% lies in the top ten. The sequencing sample was made of PBMCs or T cells enriched from blood (not recorded which). These receptors were obtained from a woman aged 18-30 years with acute COVID-19.

This sequence joins TRBV18 and TRBJ1-1, with D possibly being TRBD1 (5 bases). Trimming shortened V by 1 base and J by 4 bases, and 7 bases separated the two germline ends. The CDR3 loop spans 13 amino acids. Germline assignment: CDR1 KGHSH and CDR2 LQKENI. The CDR3 DNA reads as TGTGCCAGCTCACCACAGGGGATCACTGAAGCTTTCTTT. It translates to CASSPQGITEAFF.

V usage is TRBV2 and J usage is TRBJ1-5, with a possible D match to TRBD1 (5 bases). The germline V gene has CDR1 SNHLY and CDR2 FYNNEI. There are 15 residues in the CDR3. Trimming removed 4 bases at V and 5 bases at J, with 15 bases between. The CDR3 DNA reads TGTGCCAGCAGTGGCCCTGGGGGGACGGATCAGCCCCAGCATTTT. This translates into CASSGPGGTDQPQHF.

The chain uses TRBV18 and TRBJ1-4; D is ambiguous. Trimming shortened V by 6 bases and J by 6 bases, and 14 bases separated the two germline ends. There are 14 residues in the CDR3. Germline loops: CDR1 KGHSH, CDR2 LQKENI. The CDR3 loop reads CASSQREADEKLFF. The DNA for the CDR3 is TGTGCCAGCTCCCAAAGGGAGGCGGATGAAAAACTGTTTTTT.

The rearrangement links TRBV9 to TRBJ2-3; TRBD1 agrees at 9 bases. The germline CDR1 and CDR2 sequences are SGDLS and YYNGEE. The CDR3 contains 16 residues. V lost 0 bases, J lost 3 bases, and 5 bases stayed unmatched. The CDR3 region has the DNA TGTGCCAGCAGCGTAGAGGGACAGGGCACAACAGATACGCAGTATTTT. It translates to CASSVEGQGTTDTQYF.

The V call is TRBV6-5, the J call TRBJ1-5; no clear D gene. With 2 bases removed from V and 4 bases from J, the gap between germline ends came to 12 bases. Germline CDR1 MNHEY, CDR2 SVGAGI. This CDR3 contains 15 residues. The CDR3 spells CASSYERGGNQPQHF. For the CDR3, the DNA is TGTGCCAGCAGTTACGAGCGGGGAGGAAATCAGCCCCAGCATTTT.

V is TRBV28 and J is TRBJ1-4; 9 nucleotides line up with TRBD1. Germline V gene data show CDR1 as MDHEN and CDR2 as SYDVKM. This CDR3 comprises 15 residues. V was clipped by 6 bases and J by 8 bases; unmatched bases: 10. The CDR3 nucleotides are TGTGCCAGCAGGTCTGGACAGGGGCAGGGAGAAAAACTGTTTTTT. Amino acid sequence: CASRSGQGQGEKLFF.

The rearrangement uses TRBV7-2 and TRBJ2-7; D perhaps matches TRBD1 (6 bases). The germline gives CDR1 SGHTA, CDR2 FQGNSA. V gave up 2 bases and J gave up 3 bases, with 11 bases separating them. CDR3 length: 14 residues. CDR3 in amino acids: CASSLNTGSYEQYF. DNA for the CDR3: TGTGCCAGCAGCTTAAATACAGGGAGCTACGAGCAGTACTTC.

A word on this clone: Distinct nucleotide sequences in the sample also encode this CDR3. The chain is built from TRBV19 and TRBJ1-5, with D possibly TRBD1 on 5 matching bases. This CDR3 has 14 amino acids. Trimming stripped 3 bases from V and 2 bases from J, with 8 bases between. In germline, CDR1 is LNHDA, CDR2 SQIVND (reference sequence). The CDR3 reads CASSMTGGNQPQHF. DNA of the CDR3: TGTGCCAGTAGTATGACGGGGGGCAATCAGCCCCAGCATTTT.

This chain uses TRBV30 with TRBJ1-2; 7 bases map to TRBD1. Germline CDR1 is GTSNPN and CDR2 is SVGIG (reference sequence). CDR3 size: 12 residues. With V trimmed by 6 bases and J by 2 bases, 3 bases remained unmatched. CDR3 bases: TGTGCCTGCTACAGGGGAAACTATGGCTACACCTTC. It codes for CACYRGNYGYTF.

The V gene is TRBV28, the J gene TRBJ2-7; 13 bases line up with TRBD2. From germline, CDR1 is MDHEN and CDR2 SYDVKM. The CDR3 is made up of 13 amino acids. The V gene end was trimmed by 8 bases and the J gene end by 5 bases; junction bases not matched to a gene: 3. CDR3 bases: TGTGCCAGCGGACTAGCGGGAGAGAACGAGCAGTACTTC. Translation gives CASGLAGENEQYF.

The chain joins TRBV11-2 to TRBJ1-1; no firm D call. The CDR3 is 13 residues long. Germline V gene lookup returns CDR1 SGHAT and CDR2 FQNNGV. V dropped 5 bases and J dropped 4 bases, with 11 bases sitting between them. CDR3 amino acids: CASSQRVTTEAFF. The DNA of the CDR3 is TGTGCCAGCAGCCAGCGGGTTACCACTGAAGCTTTCTTT.

The chain combines TRBV25-1 with TRBJ1-2, with a weak D call TRBD1 (6 bases). The ends were cut back, 11 bases at V and 7 bases at J, with 29 bases in the middle. Germline CDR1 and CDR2: MGHDK and SYGVNS. CDR3 size: 16 residues. The CDR3 DNA follows: TGTGCCGCCCAAGGTCGGGGACAAGGGCCTCTTGGTGGCTACACCTTC. Encoded protein: CAAQGRGQGPLGGYTF.

The chain carries TRBV2 and TRBJ1-1; a weak D match, TRBD1 (5 bases). Germline V CDR1 and CDR2: SNHLY, FYNNEI. The CDR3 is made up of 13 amino acids. V shed 8 bases and J shed 6 bases, with 16 bases lying between them. The CDR3 loop is CASPSGGSSEAFF. DNA for the CDR3: TGTGCCAGCCCTTCGGGGGGGTCGTCTGAAGCTTTCTTT.

The rearrangement joins TRBV7-9 to TRBJ1-6, with a possible D match to TRBD1 (6 bases). The CDR3 consists of 14 residues. V was cut by 3 bases and J by 5 bases, with 8 bases left in between. Germline lookup yields CDR1 SEHNR and CDR2 FQNEAQ (reference sequence). CDR3 region: CASSFSGDNSPLHF. The CDR3 bases are TGTGCCAGCAGCTTCTCAGGGGATAATTCACCCCTCCACTTT.

J is TRBJ1-4 and V is TRBV7-9; maybe TRBD1 (6 bases). Trimming took 4 bases from V and 4 from J, leaving 13 bases between them. CDR1 is SEHNR, CDR2 FQNEAQ, per germline (reference sequence). CDR3 length: 15 amino acids. The CDR3 loop reads CASSSGQQINEKLFF. The CDR3 DNA sequence: TGTGCCAGCAGCTCGGGACAACAGATTAATGAAAAACTGTTTTTT.